Below, 19 T cell receptor beta chains from the same sample are listed, as sequenced in a study of beta chain features in type 1 diabetes. All of the isolated RNA was reverse transcribed, so expressed TCRB transcripts were sequenced. Here immunoSEQ multiplex PCR was the method, and the copy in TCRdb shows in-frame clones only, minus some. Of more than 300,000 clones in the sample, around 13% were seen once. The sample comprised naive CD4+ T cells from blood. Receptor source: a man between 18 and 29 years old in good health.

This clone was found a few times. This chain connects TRBV19 to TRBJ1-1; TRBD1 matches 7 bases. This CDR3 is built from 14 residues. J gave up 5 bases and V 10 bases, and 13 bases lay outside the gene matches. Germline values: CDR1 LNHDA, CDR2 SQIVND (reference sequence). The CDR3 sequence: CATTRQGRKTEAFF. The CDR3 DNA reads as TGTGCCACCACTCGACAGGGAAGAAAGACTGAAGCTTTCTTT.

V and J are TRBV5-1 and TRBJ2-1; D possibly corresponds to TRBD1 (5 bases). The CDR3 contains 19 residues. Trimming took 0 bases from V and 1 from J, leaving 20 bases between them. Germline V gives CDR1 SGHRS, CDR2 YFSETQ. The CDR3 spells CASSLAVSQYRYSYNEQFF. In DNA form, the CDR3 reads TGCGCCAGCAGCTTGGCCGTGTCACAATACAGGTATTCCTACAATGAGCAGTTCTTC.

The CDR3 loop reads CAISGGQGYEQYF. In DNA form, the CDR3 reads TGTGCCATCAGTGGGGGACAGGGCTACGAGCAGTACTTC. The chain carries TRBV10-3 and TRBJ2-7; 9 nucleotides line up with TRBD1. The CDR3 spans 13 residues. The ends lost 4 bases at V and 3 bases at J; junction bases unmatched: 1. The germline CDR1 and CDR2 sequences are ENHRY and SYGVKD.

The V gene is TRBV4-2, the J gene TRBJ2-3; 7 positions agree with TRBD2. The germline V gene has CDR1 LGHNA and CDR2 YNFKEQ. With V trimmed by 1 base and J by 0 bases, 1 base remained unmatched. This CDR3 region has 15 residues. For the CDR3, the DNA is TGTGCCAGCAGCCAAGCAGCGGGGAGCACAGATACGCAGTATTTT. Translation: CASSQAAGSTDTQYF.

The chain carries TRBV7-9 and TRBJ1-2; D gene unclear. Trimming took off 7 bases at V and 7 bases at J, with 19 bases between the two ends. This CDR3 is built from 14 residues. CDR1 and CDR2 (germline): SEHNR, FQNEAQ (reference sequence). CDR3 nucleotides: TGTGCCAGCAATCCTATGGGCCTCCTTTTTGGCTACACCTTC. Encoded protein: CASNPMGLLFGYTF.

CDR3 nucleotide sequence: TGTGCCAGCAGCGCTGTAGGGGCCAATGAGCAGTTCTTC. Amino acid sequence: CASSAVGANEQFF. This chain uses TRBV7-3 with TRBJ2-1; D possibly corresponds to TRBD1 (5 bases). The V gene's germline CDR1 is SGHTA and CDR2 FQGTGA. Between the trimmed V and J ends, which lost 5 bases and 6 bases, there was a span of 11 bases. The CDR3 consists of 13 residues.

This clone showed up just a few times. The gene calls are TRBV5-4 and TRBJ2-5, with 14 bases that match TRBD2. This CDR3 comprises 19 residues. The V gene end was trimmed by 3 bases and the J gene end by 4 bases; junction bases not matched to a gene: 14. The V gene's germline CDR1 is SGHNT and CDR2 YYREEE (reference sequence). CDR3: CASSSGGAGLAGGRETQYF. The CDR3 DNA reads TGTGCCAGCAGCTCGGGGGGGGCTGGACTAGCGGGAGGTAGAGAGACCCAGTACTTC.

The V call is TRBV28, the J call TRBJ2-4; a weak D match, TRBD2 (5 bases). The CDR3 runs to 15 residues. Trimming removed 1 base from V and 7 bases from J, with 14 bases in between. Germline V gives CDR1 MDHEN, CDR2 SYDVKM. The CDR3 DNA reads TGTGCCAGCAGTTTATTAAGTGTCAGAGGGAACATTCAGTACTTC. It is translated as CASSLLSVRGNIQYF. Variable domain in full (rest from reference TRBV28 and TRBJ2-4): DVKVTQSSRYLVKRTGEKVFLECVQDMDHENMFWYRQDPGLGLRLIYFSYDVKMKEKGDIPEGYSVSREKKERFSLILESASTNQTSMYLCASSLLSVRGNIQYFGAGTRLSVL.

The chain employs TRBV19 and TRBJ2-7, with 9 bases that match TRBD1. CDR1 and CDR2 (germline): LNHDA, SQIVND (reference sequence). The V gene end was trimmed by 10 bases and the J gene end by 2 bases; junction bases not matched to a gene: 6. The CDR3 extends over 13 amino acids. CDR3 nucleotides: TGTGCCACCCGGACAGGGGAAACCTACGAGCAGTACTTC. Protein: CATRTGETYEQYF.

The chain uses TRBV6-5 and TRBJ2-1; tentative D call: TRBD1 (6 bases). V was clipped by 6 bases and J by 4 bases, with 16 bases between them. The V gene's germline CDR1 is MNHEY and CDR2 SVGAGI. There are 15 residues in the CDR3. CDR3 DNA: TGTGCCAGCAGCTTTCATGACAGGCCATACAATGAGCAGTTCTTC. Translating it yields CASSFHDRPYNEQFF.

This chain uses TRBV7-6 with TRBJ2-3, with D tentatively TRBD2 (6 bases). The CDR3 is 17 residues long. Germline assignment: CDR1 SGHVS and CDR2 FNYEAQ. V dropped 4 bases and J dropped 3 bases, with 20 bases sitting between them. CDR3 nucleotides: TGTGCCAGCAGCTACCCCTACCGGGAGCTCGGAACAGATACGCAGTATTTT. The encoded protein is CASSYPYRELGTDTQYF.

V usage is TRBV28 and J usage is TRBJ2-1; perhaps TRBD1 as D (5 bases). The length of the CDR3 is 17 residues. V was clipped by 5 bases and J by 0 bases, with 17 bases between them. Germline V gene sequence: CDR1 MDHEN, CDR2 SYDVKM. The CDR3 region has the DNA TGTGCCAGCAGTATCACGACAGTCCCCGGCTCCTACAATGAGCAGTTCTTC. This sequence encodes CASSITTVPGSYNEQFF.

A few counts support this clone. The chain carries TRBV9 and TRBJ2-5; the D is unclear. Deletions cut 0 bases from V and 5 bases from J, with 8 bases between. CDR3 length: 13 residues. Germline CDR1 is SGDLS and CDR2 is YYNGEE. CDR3 DNA: TGTGCCAGCAGCGTAGGAGTTTGGGAGACCCAGTACTTC. Amino acid sequence: CASSVGVWETQYF.

The chain links TRBV28 to TRBJ1-1, with 7 bases matching TRBD1. Trimming at V came to 4 bases and at J to 5 bases, leaving 4 bases not matched to a gene. This CDR3 spans 13 amino acids. Looked up from germline, CDR1 is MDHEN and CDR2 is SYDVKM. The CDR3 sequence: CASSSGGWTEAFF. Here the CDR3 DNA reads TGTGCCAGCAGTTCAGGGGGGTGGACTGAAGCTTTCTTT.

This clone was seen only a few times. The V gene is TRBV29-1, the J gene TRBJ1-4; possibly TRBD1 for D (6 bases). Germline V gene sequence: CDR1 SQVTM, CDR2 ANQGSEA. The V gene lost 4 bases and the J gene lost 10 bases, with 13 bases spanning the gap. The CDR3 contains 12 residues. The CDR3 loop is CSVATGRGKLFF. The CDR3 nucleotides read TGCAGCGTTGCAACAGGGAGGGGAAAACTGTTTTTT. Drawing the rest from reference TRBV29-1 and TRBJ1-4, the complete variable domain is SAVISQKPSRDICQRGTSLTIQCQVDSQVTMMFWYRQQPGQSLTLIATANQGSEATYESGFVIDKFPISRPNLTFSTLTVSNMSPEDSSIYLCSVATGRGKLFFGSGTQLSVL.

This clone was seen a few times. The same CDR3 also results from other DNA sequences found in this sample. The chain has TRBV30 and TRBJ1-1; D gene ambiguous. Between the trimmed V and J ends, which lost 0 bases and 2 bases, there was a span of 7 bases. Germline values: CDR1 GTSNPN, CDR2 SVGIG (reference sequence). This CDR3 has 13 amino acids. The CDR3 coding sequence is TGTGCCTGGAGTGTACGAGGAAACACTGAAGCTTTCTTT. It codes for CAWSVRGNTEAFF.

This chain uses TRBV28 with TRBJ2-1; TRBD1 aligns across 10 bases. The ends lost 8 bases at V and 8 bases at J; junction bases unmatched: 12. The length of the CDR3 is 15 residues. Germline-derived CDR1 and CDR2 are MDHEN and SYDVKM. The CDR3 is CASSSSGQGSYEQFF. CDR3 sequence (DNA): TGTGCCAGCTCATCCTCGGGACAGGGGTCGTATGAGCAGTTCTTC.

This clone has only a few counts. This chain uses TRBV28 with TRBJ1-1; D gene uncertain. The germline V gene has CDR1 MDHEN and CDR2 SYDVKM. CDR3 length: 12 amino acids. Trimming cost V 5 bases and J 4 bases, with 8 bases left between them. In DNA, the CDR3 is TGTGCCAGCAGTATCGGGTCCACTGAAGCTTTCTTT. As protein: CASSIGSTEAFF. The variable domain in full, completed from reference TRBV28 and TRBJ1-1, reads DVKVTQSSRYLVKRTGEKVFLECVQDMDHENMFWYRQDPGLGLRLIYFSYDVKMKEKGDIPEGYSVSREKKERFSLILESASTNQTSMYLCASSIGSTEAFFGQGTRLTVV.

The chain is built from TRBV27 and TRBJ2-5, with D possibly matching TRBD2 (5 bases). CDR3 length: 15 amino acids. The germline V gene encodes CDR1 MNHEY and CDR2 SMNVEV (reference sequence). V was clipped by 6 bases and J by 2 bases, with 16 bases between them. CDR3 in DNA: TGTGCCAGCAGACAGACGGGGTCAGCGCAAGAGACCCAGTACTTC. The encoded protein is CASRQTGSAQETQYF.